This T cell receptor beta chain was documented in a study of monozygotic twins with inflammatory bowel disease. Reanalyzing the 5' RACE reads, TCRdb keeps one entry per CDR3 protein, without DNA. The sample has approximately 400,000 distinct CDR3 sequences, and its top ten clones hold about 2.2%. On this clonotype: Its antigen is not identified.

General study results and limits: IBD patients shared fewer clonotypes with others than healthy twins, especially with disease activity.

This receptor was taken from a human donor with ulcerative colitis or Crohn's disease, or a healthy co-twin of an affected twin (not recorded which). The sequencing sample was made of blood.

The CDR3 is CAATQGNPFSYNEQFF. The V gene is TRBV28, the J gene TRBJ2-1; TCRdb picks TRBD1, but there is no DNA to check that call. This CDR3 has 16 amino acids. Germline V gene sequence: CDR1 MDHEN, CDR2 SYDVKM.